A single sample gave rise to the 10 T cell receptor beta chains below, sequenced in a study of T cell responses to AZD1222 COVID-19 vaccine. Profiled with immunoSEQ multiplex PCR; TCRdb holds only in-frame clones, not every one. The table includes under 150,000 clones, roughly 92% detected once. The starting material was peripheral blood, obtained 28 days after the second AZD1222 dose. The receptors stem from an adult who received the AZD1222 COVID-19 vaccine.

DNA of the CDR3: TGTGCCAGCAGCCAAGCCGCTAGCGGGAGCTACGAGCAGTACTTC. Its protein is CASSQAASGSYEQYF. This chain uses TRBV3-1 (or the pseudogene TRBV3-2) with TRBJ2-7; TRBD2 matches at 10 bases. This CDR3 has 15 residues. V shed 1 base and J 3 bases; nucleotides not matched to a gene: 3. Germline CDR1 LGHDT, CDR2 YNNKEL (reference sequence).

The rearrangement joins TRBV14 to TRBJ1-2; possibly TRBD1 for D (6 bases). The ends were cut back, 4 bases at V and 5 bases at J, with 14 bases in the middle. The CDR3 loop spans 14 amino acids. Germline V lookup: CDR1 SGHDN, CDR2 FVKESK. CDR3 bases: TGTGCCAGCAGCCCCCACCCAGGGGCGTATGGCTACACCTTC. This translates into CASSPHPGAYGYTF. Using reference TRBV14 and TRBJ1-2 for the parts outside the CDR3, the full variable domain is EAGVTQFPSHSVIEKGQTVTLRCDPISGHDNLYWYRRVMGKEIKFLLHFVKESKQDESGMPNNRFLAERTGGTYSTLKVQPAELEDSGVYFCASSPHPGAYGYTFGSGTRLTVV.

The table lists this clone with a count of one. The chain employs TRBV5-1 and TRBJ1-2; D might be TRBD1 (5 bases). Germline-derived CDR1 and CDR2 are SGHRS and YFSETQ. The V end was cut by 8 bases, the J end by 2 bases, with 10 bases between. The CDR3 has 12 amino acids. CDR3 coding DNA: TGCGCCAGACAGGTCCTCAACTATGGCTACACCTTC. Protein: CARQVLNYGYTF.

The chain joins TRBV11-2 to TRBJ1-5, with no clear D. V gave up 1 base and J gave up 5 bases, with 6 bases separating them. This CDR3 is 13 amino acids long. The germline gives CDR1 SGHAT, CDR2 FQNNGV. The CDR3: CASSLVAYQPQHF. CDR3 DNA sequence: TGTGCCAGCAGCTTAGTCGCCTATCAGCCCCAGCATTTT.

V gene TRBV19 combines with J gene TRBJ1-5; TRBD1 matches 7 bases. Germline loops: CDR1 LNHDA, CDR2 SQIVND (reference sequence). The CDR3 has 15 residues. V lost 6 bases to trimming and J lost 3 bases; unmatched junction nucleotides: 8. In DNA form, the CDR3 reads TGTGCCAGTAGCATTGACAGGGCTCTCAATCAGCCCCAGCATTTT. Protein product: CASSIDRALNQPQHF.

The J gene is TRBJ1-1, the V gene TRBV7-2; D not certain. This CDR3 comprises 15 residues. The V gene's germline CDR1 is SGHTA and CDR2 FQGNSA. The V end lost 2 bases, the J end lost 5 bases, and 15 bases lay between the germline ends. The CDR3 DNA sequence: TGTGCCAGCAGCTTATTAGAACATATTGAGACTGAAGCTTTCTTT. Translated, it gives CASSLLEHIETEAFF.

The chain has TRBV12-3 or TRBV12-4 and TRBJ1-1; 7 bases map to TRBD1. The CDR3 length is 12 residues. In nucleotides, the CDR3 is TGTGTAGCGGGCAGGGGGGGCACTGAAGCTTTCTTT. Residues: CVAGRGGTEAFF.

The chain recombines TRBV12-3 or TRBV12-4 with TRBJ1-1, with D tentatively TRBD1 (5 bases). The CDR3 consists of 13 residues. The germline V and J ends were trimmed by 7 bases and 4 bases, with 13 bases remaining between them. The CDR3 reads CASTLREATEAFF. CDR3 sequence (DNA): TGTGCCAGCACCCTCAGGGAGGCCACTGAAGCTTTCTTT.

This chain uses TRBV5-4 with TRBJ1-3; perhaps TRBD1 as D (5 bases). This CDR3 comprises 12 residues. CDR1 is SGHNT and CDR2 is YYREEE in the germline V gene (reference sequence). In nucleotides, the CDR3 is TGTGCATCCAGGGACTCTGGAAACACCATATATTTT. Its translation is CASRDSGNTIYF. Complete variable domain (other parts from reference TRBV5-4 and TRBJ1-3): ETGVTQSPTHLIKTRGQQVTLRCSSQSGHNTVSWYQQALGQGPQFIFQYYREEENGRGNFPPRFSGLQFPNYSSELNVNALELDDSALYLCASRDSGNTIYFGEGSWLTVV.

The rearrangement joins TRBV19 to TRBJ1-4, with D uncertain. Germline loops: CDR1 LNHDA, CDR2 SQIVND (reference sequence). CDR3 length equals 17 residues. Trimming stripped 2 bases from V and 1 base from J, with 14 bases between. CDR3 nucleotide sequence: TGTGCCAGTAGTATAAGCCTTCGCCCCTTAACTAATGAAAAACTGTTTTTT. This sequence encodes CASSISLRPLTNEKLFF.